The entry that follows covers one T cell receptor beta chain sequence. The antigen remains undetermined. The data originate from a study of T-cell reconstitution after alpha-beta-depleted transplantation in children. Unique molecular identifiers were incorporated during preparation of the TCRbeta library. Each CDR3 protein gets one entry after TCRdb re-called the PCR reads with MiXCR. Here the sample spans 750,000 to 950,000 distinct CDR3 sequences, roughly 15% being singletons. Findings of the study overall: Reported findings indicate that, about two months after transplant, alpha-beta T cells came from several hundred expanded clones, which were derived from non-depleted graft cells. When one year had passed after transplant, most T-cell counts and diversity came from newly produced T cells. In some patients, recipient T cells and intrathymic progenitors surviving conditioning explained high day-60 diversity.

Germline V gene lookup returns CDR1 MGHRA and CDR2 YSYEKL. This CDR3 has 15 amino acids. V dropped 0 bases and J dropped 4 bases, with 13 bases sitting between them. The chain recombines TRBV4-1 with TRBJ2-7; no firm D call. This TCR was sampled from a male patient between 10 and 17 years old who had a stem cell transplant for acute lymphoblastic leukemia, so the T cells may come from the graft donor. This specimen consisted of PBMCs, mostly from graft donor cells, obtained 360 days after TCRalphabeta/CD19-depleted stem cell transplant. CDR3 bases: TGCGCCAGCAGCCAAGAAGGATTAATGGATTACGAGCAGTACTTC. Protein sequence: CASSQEGLMDYEQYF.